Listed here is a single T cell receptor beta chain. The sample comes from a study of shared clonotypes between healthy human individuals. CDR1 and CDR2 (germline): WNHNN, SYGVQD (reference sequence). V lost 0 bases to trimming and J lost 2 bases, with 12 bases between them. The CDR3 consists of 16 residues. Repertoires were generated with immunoSEQ multiplex PCR, while TCRdb's copy carries only in-frame clones and drops some. The profile covers fewer than 2.5 million clones, with 90% to 95% appearing a single time and more than 0.35% taken by the ten largest. The sample taken for sequencing was naive CD4+ T cells from PBMCs. Indicated subset: CD45RA+ positively selected. The chain recombines TRBV10-1 with TRBJ2-3, with D tentatively TRBD1 (6 bases). This TCR was sampled from a man aged 18 to 30 in good health. Some clones in this sample may be carry-over from other donors' samples. DNA of the CDR3: TGCGCCAGCAGTGAGTCGCGACAGGCAAACACAGATACGCAGTATTTT. It translates to CASSESRQANTDTQYF.